A single sample gave rise to the 12 T cell receptor beta chains below, sequenced in a study of T cells in Graves' hyperthyroidism and ophthalmopathy. TCR beta CDR3 regions were amplified from RNA transcripts. The HTBI set primed first-round TCR CDR3 RT-PCR. TCRdb independently ran MiXCR on the multiplex PCR reads; one entry per CDR3 protein. The table has hundreds of thousands of distinct CDR3 sequences, 12% to 15% seen once. The sample consisted of blood. Receptors were obtained from a woman aged 18-29 years with Graves' hyperthyroidism.

This clonotype was seen a few times. A junction boundary mismatches the germline segment, possibly from a read error. The chain combines TRBV6-6 with TRBJ2-1, with 8 bases fitting TRBD1. This CDR3 has 16 residues. Germline V gene data show CDR1 as MNHNY and CDR2 as SVGAGI (reference sequence). CDR3 coding DNA: TGTGCCAGCAGTTACTCTCGTCAGGGGGCGAGGAATGAGCAGCTCTTC. Translation: CASSYSRQGARNEQLF.

The V gene is TRBV6-5, the J gene TRBJ2-5; D remains ambiguous. Germline-derived CDR1 and CDR2 are MNHEY and SVGAGI. Trimming cost V 0 bases and J 5 bases, with 13 bases left between them. This CDR3 comprises 15 residues. The CDR3 sequence: CASSYSPGYGETQYF. The CDR3 DNA reads as TGTGCCAGCAGTTACTCGCCCGGGTACGGGGAGACCCAGTACTTC.

This clonotype occurred many times. CDR3 protein: CASSLPSGASTDTQYF. The CDR3 nucleotides read TGTGCCAGCAGCTTGCCTAGCGGGGCTAGCACAGATACGCAGTATTTT. The rearrangement links TRBV11-3 to TRBJ2-3; 9 bases agree with TRBD2. The CDR3 has 16 residues. CDR1 is SGHNT and CDR2 is YENEEA in the germline V gene. Trimming cost V 3 bases and J 0 bases; bases outside gene matches: 4.

The sample holds many counts of this clonotype. The rearrangement links TRBV6-1 to TRBJ2-7; 9 positions match TRBD1. In germline, CDR1 is MNHNS, CDR2 SASEGT. V lost 6 bases to trimming and J lost 2 bases; unmatched junction nucleotides: 5. This CDR3 comprises 14 residues. The CDR3 nucleotides are TGTGCCAGCAGGGGGACAGGGAGTACCTACGAGCAGTACTTC. Amino acids: CASRGTGSTYEQYF.

This clonotype was observed at least ten times. The gene calls are TRBV3-1 and TRBJ2-7; 10 bases are a match to TRBD1. The ends lost 4 bases at V and 2 bases at J; junction bases unmatched: 5. From germline, CDR1 is LGHDT and CDR2 YNNKEL (reference sequence). The CDR3 is 15 residues long. DNA for the CDR3: TGTGCCAGCAGCCTTTGGGACAGGGGTCCCTACGAGCAGTACTTC. Protein product: CASSLWDRGPYEQYF.

The V call is TRBV6-2 or TRBV6-3, the J call TRBJ2-3, with 8 bases fitting TRBD2. J was trimmed by 4 bases and V by 2 bases; bases with no gene match: 2. The CDR3 is made up of 14 amino acids. Germline CDR1 MNHEY, CDR2 SVGEGT. In DNA, the CDR3 is TGTGCCAGCAGTTACGGGCGGGAGGCAGATACGCAGTATTTT. Its translation is CASSYGREADTQYF.

Comment on this clonotype: The junction and the germline gene differ at one end; a read error may be behind it. The chain couples TRBV7-9 to TRBJ2-2, with a tentative D call TRBD2 (5 bases). Germline CDR1 is SEHNR and CDR2 is FQNEAQ (reference sequence). The CDR3 is 13 residues long. The DNA for the CDR3 is TGTGCCAGCAGCTTAATTGGCACCGGGGAGCTGCTTTTT. Residues: CASSLIGTGELLF.

V gene TRBV10-1 combines with J gene TRBJ2-3; tentatively, D is TRBD1 or TRBD2 (5 bases each). The germline V gene has CDR1 WNHNN and CDR2 SYGVQD (reference sequence). V was pared by 6 bases and J by 2 bases, with 12 bases between. The CDR3 covers 14 residues. CDR3 residues: CASRPGPNTDTQYF. In DNA, the CDR3 is TGCGCCAGCAGGCCGGGACCCAACACAGATACGCAGTATTTT.

A few counts support this clonotype. Given a much more abundant clone one base away, this may be a read error. The chain combines TRBV7-3 with TRBJ2-1; maybe TRBD2 (6 bases). CDR1 is SGHTA, CDR2 FQGTGA, per germline. Trimming stripped 4 bases from V and 5 bases from J, with 15 bases between. The CDR3 runs to 15 residues. The CDR3 region has the DNA TGTGCCAGCAGCTCCGGGACTGGCCCCGACAATGAGCAGTTCTTC. Its protein product is CASSSGTGPDNEQFF.

This clonotype has a count of ten or more. The genes are TRBV7-9 and TRBJ2-2; D call uncertain. This CDR3 spans 16 amino acids. CDR1 is SEHNR and CDR2 is FQNEAQ in the germline V gene (reference sequence). V lost 0 bases to trimming and J lost 5 bases, with 13 bases between them. The CDR3 DNA reads TGTGCCAGCAGCTTAGCGCGCCAGCCTGTGACCGGGGAGCTGTTTTTT. It specifies CASSLARQPVTGELFF. The whole variable domain, remainder taken from reference TRBV7-9 and TRBJ2-2, is DTGVSQNPRHKITKRGQNVTFRCDPISEHNRLYWYRQTLGQGPEFLTYFQNEAQLEKSRLLSDRFSAERPKGSFSTLEIQRTEQGDSAMYLCASSLARQPVTGELFFGEGSRLTVL.

This clonotype was seen a few times. The rearrangement joins TRBV10-3 to TRBJ2-7, with 11 bases that match TRBD2. CDR3 length: 17 residues. The V gene end was trimmed by 0 bases and the J gene end by 2 bases; junction bases not matched to a gene: 6. The germline V gene encodes CDR1 ENHRY and CDR2 SYGVKD. CDR3 nucleotide sequence: TGTGCCATCAGTGAGTCCCAACTAGCGGGAGCACCCTACGAGCAGTACTTC. As protein: CAISESQLAGAPYEQYF.

This clonotype was counted ten times or more. This chain joins TRBV30 and TRBJ2-2, with 10 bases lining up with TRBD2. The CDR3 totals 16 residues. Germline V lookup: CDR1 GTSNPN, CDR2 SVGIG (reference sequence). V shed 2 bases, J shed 5 bases, and the junction held 8 bases outside the gene matches. CDR3 sequence: CAWSPRTSGGTGELFF. As DNA, the CDR3 is TGTGCCTGGAGTCCCCGGACTAGCGGAGGGACCGGGGAGCTGTTTTTT.